The sequence of this T cell receptor beta chain was determined in a study of identifying expanded T cells in peripheral blood. About this clone: The antigen is unknown.

The repertoire was sequenced with immunoSEQ multiplex PCR; TCRdb's copy has only in-frame clones and lacks some. The data show about 100,000 clones, over 80% seen once. There are 19 residues in the CDR3. The V gene end was trimmed by 5 bases and the J gene end by 0 bases; junction bases not matched to a gene: 12. The germline V gene has CDR1 PRHDT and CDR2 FYEKMQ (reference sequence). The study, taken as a whole, reports: Variance in clone template counts between roughly two-week samples significantly increased with total template count across all healthy donors. Differentially abundant clones: around 1.2 between replicates, 16.4 at two to three weeks, less than 20 at four.

Collection occurred without any documented infections or immune events in donors. V is TRBV13 and J is TRBJ2-7; 14 bases agree with TRBD2. Sequences were obtained from blood. The clonotype comes from a person aged 18-70 years in good health. The CDR3: CASSPREPGLAGASYEQYF. DNA for the CDR3: TGTGCCAGCAGCCCGAGAGAACCGGGACTAGCGGGGGCCTCCTACGAGCAGTACTTC.